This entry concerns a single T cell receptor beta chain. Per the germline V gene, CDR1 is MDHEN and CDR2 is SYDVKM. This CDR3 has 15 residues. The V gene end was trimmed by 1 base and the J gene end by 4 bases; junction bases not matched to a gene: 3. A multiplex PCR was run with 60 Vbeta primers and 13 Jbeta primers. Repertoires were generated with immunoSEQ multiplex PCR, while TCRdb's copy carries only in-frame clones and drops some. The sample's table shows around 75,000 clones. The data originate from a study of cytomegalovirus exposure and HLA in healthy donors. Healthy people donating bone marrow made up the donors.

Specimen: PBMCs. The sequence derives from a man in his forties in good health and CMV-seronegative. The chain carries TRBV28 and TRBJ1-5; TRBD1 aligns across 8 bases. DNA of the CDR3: TGTGCCAGCAGTTTATCGACAGGGGAGAATCAGCCCCAGCATTTT. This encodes CASSLSTGENQPQHF.